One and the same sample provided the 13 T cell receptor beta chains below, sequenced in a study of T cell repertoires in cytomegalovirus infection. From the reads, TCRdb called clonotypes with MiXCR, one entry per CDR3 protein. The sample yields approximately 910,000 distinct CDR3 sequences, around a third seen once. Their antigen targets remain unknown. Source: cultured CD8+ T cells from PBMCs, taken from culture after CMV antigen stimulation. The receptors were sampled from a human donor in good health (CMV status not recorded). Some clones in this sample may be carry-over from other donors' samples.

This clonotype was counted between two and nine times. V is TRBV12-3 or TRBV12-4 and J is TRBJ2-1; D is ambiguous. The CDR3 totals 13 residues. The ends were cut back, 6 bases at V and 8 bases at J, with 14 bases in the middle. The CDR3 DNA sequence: TGTGCCAGCAGCCTAGGTCAGGATGATGAGCAGTTCTTC. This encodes CASSLGQDDEQFF.

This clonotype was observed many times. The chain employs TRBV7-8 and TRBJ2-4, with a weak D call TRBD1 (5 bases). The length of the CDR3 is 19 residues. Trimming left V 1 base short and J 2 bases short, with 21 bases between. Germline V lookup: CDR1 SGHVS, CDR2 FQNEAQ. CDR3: CASSLVAREVPFPKNIQYF. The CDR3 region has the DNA TGTGCCAGCAGCTTAGTGGCCAGGGAAGTTCCCTTCCCCAAAAACATTCAGTACTTC.

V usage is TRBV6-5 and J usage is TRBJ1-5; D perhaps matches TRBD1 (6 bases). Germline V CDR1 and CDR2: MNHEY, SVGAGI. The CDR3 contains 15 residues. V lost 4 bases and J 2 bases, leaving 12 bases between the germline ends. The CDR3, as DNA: TGTGCCAGCAGTTCCCCAAGACAGGGCAATCAGCCCCAGCATTTT. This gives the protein CASSSPRQGNQPQHF.

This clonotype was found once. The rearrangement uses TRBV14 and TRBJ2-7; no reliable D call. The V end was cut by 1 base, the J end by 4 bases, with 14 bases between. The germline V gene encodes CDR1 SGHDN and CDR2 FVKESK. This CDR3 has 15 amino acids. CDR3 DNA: TGTGCCAGCAGCCAAGCTCATATGGCAGGTTACGAGCAGTACGTC. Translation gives CASSQAHMAGYEQYV.

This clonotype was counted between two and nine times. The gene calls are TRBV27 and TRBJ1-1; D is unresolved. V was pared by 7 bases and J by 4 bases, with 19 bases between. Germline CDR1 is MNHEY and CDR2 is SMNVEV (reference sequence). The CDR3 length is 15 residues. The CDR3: CASTASGQRATEAFF. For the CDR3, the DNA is TGTGCCAGCACCGCTTCGGGTCAAAGGGCCACTGAAGCTTTCTTT.

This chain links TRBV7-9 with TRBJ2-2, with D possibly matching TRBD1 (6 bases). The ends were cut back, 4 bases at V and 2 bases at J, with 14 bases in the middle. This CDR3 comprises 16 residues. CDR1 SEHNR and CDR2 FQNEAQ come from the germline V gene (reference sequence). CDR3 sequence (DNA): TGTGCCAGCAGCTCGAACAGGGTTTCCAACACCGGGGAGCTGTTTTTT. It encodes CASSSNRVSNTGELFF.

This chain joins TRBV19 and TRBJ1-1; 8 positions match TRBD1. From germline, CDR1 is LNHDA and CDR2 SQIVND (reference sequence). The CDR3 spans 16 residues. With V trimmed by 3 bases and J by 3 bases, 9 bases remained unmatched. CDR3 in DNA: TGTGCCAGTAGTATCTTTGCAGGGGGCGGCCACACTGAAGCTTTCTTT. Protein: CASSIFAGGGHTEAFF.

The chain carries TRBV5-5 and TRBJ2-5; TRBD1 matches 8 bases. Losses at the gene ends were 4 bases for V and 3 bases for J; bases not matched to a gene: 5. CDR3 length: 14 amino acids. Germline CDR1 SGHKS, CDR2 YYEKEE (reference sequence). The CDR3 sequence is CASSRGQGEETQYF. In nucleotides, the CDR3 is TGTGCCAGCAGCCGCGGACAGGGAGAAGAGACCCAGTACTTC.

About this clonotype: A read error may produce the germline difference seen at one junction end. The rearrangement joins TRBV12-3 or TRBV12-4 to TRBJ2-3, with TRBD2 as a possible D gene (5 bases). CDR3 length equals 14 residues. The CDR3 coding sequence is TGTGTCAGCACTGTGGACTCAAGCACAGATACGCAGTATTTT. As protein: CVSTVDSSTDTQYF.

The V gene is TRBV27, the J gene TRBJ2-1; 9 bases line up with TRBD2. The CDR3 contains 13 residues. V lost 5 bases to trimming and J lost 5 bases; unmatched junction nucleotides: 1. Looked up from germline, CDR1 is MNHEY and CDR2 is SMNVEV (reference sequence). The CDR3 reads CASSIAGDNEQFF. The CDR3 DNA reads TGTGCCAGCAGTATAGCGGGGGACAATGAGCAGTTCTTC.

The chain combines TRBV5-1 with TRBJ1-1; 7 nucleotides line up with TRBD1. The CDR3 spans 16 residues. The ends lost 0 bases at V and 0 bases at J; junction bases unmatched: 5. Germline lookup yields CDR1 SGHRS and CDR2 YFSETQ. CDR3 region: CASSLAPGQLNTEAFF. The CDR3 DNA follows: TGCGCCAGCAGCTTGGCCCCGGGACAGCTGAACACTGAAGCTTTCTTT. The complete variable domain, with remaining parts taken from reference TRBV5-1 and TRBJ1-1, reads KAGVTQTPRYLIKTRGQQVTLSCSPISGHRSVSWYQQTPGQGLQFLFEYFSETQRNKGNFPGRFSGRQFSNSRSEMNVSTLELGDSALYLCASSLAPGQLNTEAFFGQGTRLTVV.

The CDR3 DNA sequence: TGTGCCAGCACCGGGGTGACAGGAGGATATGGCTACACCTTC. Translating gives CASTGVTGGYGYTF. The chain links TRBV7-9 to TRBJ1-2, with a tentative D call TRBD1 (6 bases). The CDR3 extends over 14 amino acids. The germline gives CDR1 SEHNR, CDR2 FQNEAQ (reference sequence). The ends were cut back, 7 bases at V and 5 bases at J, with 17 bases in the middle.

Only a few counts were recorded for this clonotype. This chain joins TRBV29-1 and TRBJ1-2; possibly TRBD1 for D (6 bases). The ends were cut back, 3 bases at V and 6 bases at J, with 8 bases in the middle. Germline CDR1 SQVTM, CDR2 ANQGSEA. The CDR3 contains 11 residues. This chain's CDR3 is CSVDRQDGYTF. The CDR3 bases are TGCAGCGTTGACAGACAGGATGGCTACACCTTC.